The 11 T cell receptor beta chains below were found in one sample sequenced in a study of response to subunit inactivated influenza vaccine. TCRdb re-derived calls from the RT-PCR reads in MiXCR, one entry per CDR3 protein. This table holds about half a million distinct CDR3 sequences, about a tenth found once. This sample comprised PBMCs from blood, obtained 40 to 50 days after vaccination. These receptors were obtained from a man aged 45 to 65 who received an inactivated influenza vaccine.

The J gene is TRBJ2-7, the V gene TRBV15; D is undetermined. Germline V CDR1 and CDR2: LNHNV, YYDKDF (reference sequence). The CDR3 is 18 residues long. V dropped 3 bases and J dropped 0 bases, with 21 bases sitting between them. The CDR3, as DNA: TGTGCCACCAGCAGTGCACTGTCCCCCCAGTCCATCTCCTACGAGCAGTACTTC. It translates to CATSSALSPQSISYEQYF.

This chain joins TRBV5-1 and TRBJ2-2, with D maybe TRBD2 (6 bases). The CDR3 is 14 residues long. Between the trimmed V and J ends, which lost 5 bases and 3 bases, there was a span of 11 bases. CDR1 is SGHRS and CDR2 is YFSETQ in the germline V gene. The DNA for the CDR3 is TGCGCCAGCAGGAGGGACTTGTACACCGGGGAGCTGTTTTTT. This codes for CASRRDLYTGELFF.

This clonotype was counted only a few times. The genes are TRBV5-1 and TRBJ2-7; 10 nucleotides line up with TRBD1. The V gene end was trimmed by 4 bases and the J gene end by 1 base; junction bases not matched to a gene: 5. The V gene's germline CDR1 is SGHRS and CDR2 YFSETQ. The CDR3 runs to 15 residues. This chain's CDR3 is CASSPGTGVSYEQYF. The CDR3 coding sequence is TGCGCCAGCAGCCCGGGGACAGGGGTTTCCTACGAGCAGTACTTC.

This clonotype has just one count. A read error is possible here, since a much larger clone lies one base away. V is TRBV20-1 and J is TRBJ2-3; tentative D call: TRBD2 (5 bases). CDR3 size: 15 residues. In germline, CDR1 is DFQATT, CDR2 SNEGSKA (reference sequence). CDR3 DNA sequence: TGCAGTGCTAGAATCCCGAAAGGGCTGGGAGATAGGCAGTATTTT. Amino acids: CSARIPKGLGDRQYF.

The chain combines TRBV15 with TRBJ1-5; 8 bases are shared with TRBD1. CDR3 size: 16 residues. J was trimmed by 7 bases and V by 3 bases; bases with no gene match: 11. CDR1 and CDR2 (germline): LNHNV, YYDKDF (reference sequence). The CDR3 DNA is TGTGCCACCAGCAGCCTAGGACAGGGTTCGGAACAGCCCCAGCATTTT. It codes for CATSSLGQGSEQPQHF.

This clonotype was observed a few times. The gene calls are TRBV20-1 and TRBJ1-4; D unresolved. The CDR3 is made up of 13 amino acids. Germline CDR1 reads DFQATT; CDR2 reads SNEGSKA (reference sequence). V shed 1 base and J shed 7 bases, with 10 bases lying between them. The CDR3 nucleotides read TGCAGTGCTAGAGCCCCCTCTGGTGAAAAACTGTTTTTT. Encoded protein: CSARAPSGEKLFF.

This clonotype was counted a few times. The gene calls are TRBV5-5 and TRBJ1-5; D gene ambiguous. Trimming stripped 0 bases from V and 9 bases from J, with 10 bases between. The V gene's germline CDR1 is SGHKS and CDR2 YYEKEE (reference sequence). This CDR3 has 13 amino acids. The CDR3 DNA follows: TGTGCCAGCAGCTTGGAACTAAACCTGCCCCAGCATTTT. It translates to CASSLELNLPQHF.

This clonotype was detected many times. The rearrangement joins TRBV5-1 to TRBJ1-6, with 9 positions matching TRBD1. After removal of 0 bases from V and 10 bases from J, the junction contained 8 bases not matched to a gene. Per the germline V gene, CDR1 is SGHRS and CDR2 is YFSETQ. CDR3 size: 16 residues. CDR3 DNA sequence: TGCGCCAGCAGCTTGGCTGGGGGACAGGGCAACTCACCCCTCCACTTT. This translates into CASSLAGGQGNSPLHF.

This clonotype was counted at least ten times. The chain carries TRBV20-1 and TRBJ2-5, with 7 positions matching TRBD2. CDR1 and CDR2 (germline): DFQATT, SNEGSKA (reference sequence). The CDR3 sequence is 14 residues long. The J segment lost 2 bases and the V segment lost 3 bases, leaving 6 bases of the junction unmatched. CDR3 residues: CSASRASGQETQYF. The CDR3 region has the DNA TGCAGTGCTAGTCGTGCTAGCGGTCAAGAGACCCAGTACTTC.

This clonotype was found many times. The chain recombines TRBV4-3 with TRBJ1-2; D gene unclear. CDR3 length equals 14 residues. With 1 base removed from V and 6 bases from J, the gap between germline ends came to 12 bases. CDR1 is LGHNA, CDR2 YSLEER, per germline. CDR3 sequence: CASSQGTRRDGYTF. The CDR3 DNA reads TGCGCCAGCAGCCAAGGGACGCGACGCGATGGCTACACCTTC.

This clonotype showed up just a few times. The CDR3 DNA reads TGTGCCAGCAGCTACACGGTCACCTACGAGCAGTACTTC. Translating it yields CASSYTVTYEQYF. The V call is TRBV5-6, the J call TRBJ2-7; D ambiguous. V was trimmed by 3 bases and J by 2 bases, leaving 9 bases between them. Germline CDR1 reads SGHDT; CDR2 reads YYEEEE. The CDR3 runs to 13 residues.